This is a list of T cell receptor beta chains from one sample in a study of cytomegalovirus exposure and HLA in healthy donors. Libraries were prepared by immunoSEQ multiplex PCR; TCRdb keeps only in-frame clonotypes and omits some of them. The sample yields approximately 140,000 clones, 63% seen once. Sequencing was carried out using PBMCs. The receptors were gathered from a woman aged 55 to 70 in good health and CMV-seropositive. The CDR3 runs from the conserved cysteine through the conserved F or W. D genes are given only for firm matches. Some rows have no size entry. The others give once, few or many, or a class for an expanded clone.

d_call: TRBD1
j_call: TRBJ1-4
clone_size: -
cdr3_length: 15
v_call: TRBV5-1
cdr3_aa: CASSSGQGLNEKLFF
cdr3_nt: TGCGCCAGCAGCTCGGGACAGGGTCTAAATGAAAAACTGTTTTTT

d_call: -
j_call: TRBJ2-2
clone_size: -
cdr3_length: 12
v_call: TRBV5-1
cdr3_aa: CASSITGGELFF
cdr3_nt: TGCGCCAGCAGCATAACAGGCGGGGAGCTGTTTTTT

d_call: -
j_call: TRBJ1-1
clone_size: -
cdr3_length: 15
v_call: TRBV7-9
cdr3_aa: CASSFSGTTNTEAFF
cdr3_nt: TGTGCCAGCAGCTTTTCCGGGACAACCAACACTGAAGCTTTCTTT

d_call: -
j_call: TRBJ2-2
clone_size: -
cdr3_length: 13
v_call: TRBV30
cdr3_aa: CACDGVGTGELFF
cdr3_nt: TGTGCCTGTGACGGGGTTGGCACCGGGGAGCTGTTTTTT

d_call: -
j_call: TRBJ2-7
clone_size: -
cdr3_length: 13
v_call: TRBV5-4
cdr3_aa: CASSLDKTYEQYF
cdr3_nt: TGTGCCAGCAGCTTGGACAAAACCTACGAGCAGTACTTC

d_call: -
j_call: TRBJ1-1
clone_size: few
cdr3_length: 13
v_call: TRBV28
cdr3_aa: CASREGWNTEAFF
cdr3_nt: TGTGCCAGCAGGGAGGGATGGAACACTGAAGCTTTCTTT

d_call: TRBD1
j_call: TRBJ1-2
clone_size: -
cdr3_length: 15
v_call: TRBV4-1
cdr3_aa: CASSQDDRDTYGYTF
cdr3_nt: TGTGCCAGCAGCCAAGATGACAGGGACACCTATGGCTACACCTTC

d_call: TRBD1
j_call: TRBJ2-7
clone_size: -
cdr3_length: 14
v_call: TRBV14
cdr3_aa: CASSVWDRNYEQYF
cdr3_nt: TGTGCCAGCAGCGTATGGGACAGAAACTACGAGCAGTACTTC

d_call: -
j_call: TRBJ1-6
clone_size: once
cdr3_length: 14
v_call: TRBV6-6
cdr3_aa: CASSPGLGNSPLHF
cdr3_nt: TGTGCCAGCAGCCCAGGGCTAGGAAATTCACCCCTCCACTTT

d_call: -
j_call: TRBJ2-5
clone_size: few
cdr3_length: 13
v_call: TRBV2
cdr3_aa: CASYRGLEETQYF
cdr3_nt: TGTGCCAGCTATAGGGGCTTAGAAGAGACCCAGTACTTC

d_call: TRBD2
j_call: TRBJ2-3
clone_size: -
cdr3_length: 17
v_call: TRBV10-3
cdr3_aa: CAISESLPSGSTDTQYF
cdr3_nt: TGTGCCATCAGTGAGTCCCTCCCTAGCGGGAGTACAGATACGCAGTATTTT

d_call: TRBD2
j_call: TRBJ2-1
clone_size: -
cdr3_length: 16
v_call: TRBV4-1
cdr3_aa: CASSQASGSAYNEQFF
cdr3_nt: TGCGCCAGCAGCCAAGCGAGCGGGAGTGCCTACAATGAGCAGTTCTTC

d_call: -
j_call: TRBJ1-1
clone_size: few
cdr3_length: 13
v_call: TRBV7-2
cdr3_aa: CASSRQENTEAFF
cdr3_nt: TGTGCCAGCAGCCGACAGGAGAACACTGAAGCTTTCTTT

d_call: -
j_call: TRBJ2-1
clone_size: -
cdr3_length: 12
v_call: TRBV29-1
cdr3_aa: CSVGTVLNEQFF
cdr3_nt: TGCAGCGTTGGGACTGTACTCAATGAGCAGTTCTTC

d_call: TRBD1
j_call: TRBJ1-4
clone_size: few
cdr3_length: 20
v_call: TRBV10-3
cdr3_aa: CAISGGTGGEYSGGGEKLFF
cdr3_nt: TGTGCCATCAGTGGTGGGACAGGGGGCGAGTATAGTGGTGGCGGTGAAAAACTGTTTTTT

d_call: -
j_call: TRBJ2-1
clone_size: -
cdr3_length: 17
v_call: TRBV21-1
cdr3_aa: CASSRLGLAGGPLELFF
cdr3_nt: TGTGCCAGCAGCAGACTTGGACTAGCGGGAGGGCCTTTGGAGTTGTTCTTC

d_call: TRBD1
j_call: TRBJ2-7
clone_size: -
cdr3_length: 17
v_call: TRBV9
cdr3_aa: CASSVGGDGQGAYEQYF
cdr3_nt: TGTGCCAGCAGCGTAGGGGGGGACGGACAGGGGGCTTACGAGCAGTACTTC

d_call: TRBD1
j_call: TRBJ1-3
clone_size: few
cdr3_length: 17
v_call: TRBV5-5
cdr3_aa: CASSLRDSLTSGNTIYF
cdr3_nt: TGTGCCAGCAGCTTGAGGGACAGCCTAACCTCTGGAAACACCATATATTTT

d_call: TRBD1
j_call: TRBJ1-3
clone_size: -
cdr3_length: 15
v_call: TRBV6-6
cdr3_aa: CASSYSGTAGNTIYF
cdr3_nt: TGTGCCAGCAGTTACTCGGGGACAGCCGGAAACACCATATATTTT

d_call: -
j_call: TRBJ2-6
clone_size: -
cdr3_length: 17
v_call: TRBV27
cdr3_aa: CASTSRGAFSGANVLTF
cdr3_nt: TGTGCCAGCACCTCCCGCGGAGCTTTCTCTGGGGCCAACGTCCTGACTTTC

d_call: -
j_call: TRBJ2-2
clone_size: -
cdr3_length: 14
v_call: TRBV9
cdr3_aa: CASSVSVDTGELFF
cdr3_nt: TGTGCCAGCAGCGTTTCAGTCGACACCGGGGAGCTGTTTTTT

d_call: -
j_call: TRBJ2-7
clone_size: -
cdr3_length: 14
v_call: TRBV30
cdr3_aa: CAWSQTVLSYEQYF
cdr3_nt: TGTGCCTGGAGTCAGACAGTTTTATCCTACGAGCAGTACTTC

d_call: TRBD2
j_call: TRBJ2-5
clone_size: -
cdr3_length: 15
v_call: TRBV5-4
cdr3_aa: CASSLALSGGETQYF
cdr3_nt: TGTGCCAGCAGCTTGGCCCTTAGCGGGGGAGAGACCCAGTACTTC

d_call: -
j_call: TRBJ1-5
clone_size: -
cdr3_length: 16
v_call: TRBV6-6
cdr3_aa: CASRVQYRNSNQPQHF
cdr3_nt: TGTGCCAGCAGAGTACAGTACAGAAATAGCAATCAGCCCCAGCATTTT

d_call: TRBD2
j_call: TRBJ2-1
clone_size: -
cdr3_length: 13
v_call: TRBV29-1
cdr3_aa: CSVAAGVLNEQFF
cdr3_nt: TGCAGCGTCGCGGCGGGAGTGCTCAATGAGCAGTTCTTC

d_call: -
j_call: TRBJ2-1
clone_size: -
cdr3_length: 14
v_call: TRBV5-1
cdr3_aa: CASSLEENFNEQFF
cdr3_nt: TGCGCCAGCAGCTTGGAGGAGAATTTCAATGAGCAGTTCTTC

d_call: -
j_call: TRBJ2-7
clone_size: -
cdr3_length: 14
v_call: TRBV10-3
cdr3_aa: CASSGTQNSYEQYF
cdr3_nt: TGTGCCTCCTCCGGGACTCAGAATAGCTACGAGCAGTACTTC

d_call: -
j_call: TRBJ2-3
clone_size: -
cdr3_length: 17
v_call: TRBV5-1
cdr3_aa: CASSSAPPTGYTDTQYF
cdr3_nt: TGCGCCAGCAGCTCCGCCCCCCCGACAGGCTACACAGATACGCAGTATTTT

d_call: -
j_call: TRBJ1-1
clone_size: -
cdr3_length: 12
v_call: TRBV2
cdr3_aa: CASRGEVTKAFF
cdr3_nt: TGTGCCAGCAGGGGGGAGGTGACTAAAGCTTTCTTT

d_call: TRBD2
j_call: TRBJ2-3
clone_size: few
cdr3_length: 16
v_call: TRBV2
cdr3_aa: CASSEESGSTTDTQYF
cdr3_nt: TGTGCCAGCAGTGAAGAAAGCGGGAGTACGACAGATACGCAGTATTTT

d_call: TRBD1
j_call: TRBJ2-4
clone_size: few
cdr3_length: 16
v_call: TRBV19
cdr3_aa: CASSALRDRVSNIQYF
cdr3_nt: TGTGCCAGTAGTGCCCTCCGGGACAGGGTATCAAACATTCAGTACTTC

d_call: -
j_call: TRBJ1-1
clone_size: -
cdr3_length: 11
v_call: TRBV20-1
cdr3_aa: CSASYRAEAFF
cdr3_nt: TGCAGTGCTAGCTACAGAGCTGAAGCTTTCTTT

d_call: TRBD2
j_call: TRBJ2-7
clone_size: -
cdr3_length: 16
v_call: TRBV2
cdr3_aa: CASTPSGRGGSYEQYF
cdr3_nt: TGTGCCAGCACTCCTAGCGGGAGGGGAGGGTCCTACGAGCAGTACTTC

d_call: TRBD2
j_call: TRBJ2-7
clone_size: few
cdr3_length: 15
v_call: TRBV5-4
cdr3_aa: CATKTASGSNHEQYF
cdr3_nt: TGTGCCACCAAAACCGCTAGCGGGAGTAACCACGAGCAGTACTTC

d_call: TRBD2
j_call: TRBJ2-2
clone_size: -
cdr3_length: 17
v_call: TRBV11-2
cdr3_aa: CASSLDPSGRNTGELFF
cdr3_nt: TGTGCCAGCAGCTTAGACCCTAGCGGGAGGAACACCGGGGAGCTGTTTTTT

d_call: TRBD1
j_call: TRBJ2-7
clone_size: -
cdr3_length: 15
v_call: TRBV7-8
cdr3_aa: CASRGDRGLFYEQYF
cdr3_nt: TGTGCCAGCAGGGGGGACAGGGGACTTTTCTACGAGCAGTACTTC

d_call: TRBD1
j_call: TRBJ1-2
clone_size: -
cdr3_length: 14
v_call: TRBV30
cdr3_aa: CAWGQGEVGYGYTF
cdr3_nt: TGTGCCTGGGGACAGGGGGAGGTGGGCTATGGCTACACCTTC

d_call: TRBD2
j_call: TRBJ2-5
clone_size: -
cdr3_length: 17
v_call: TRBV4-1
cdr3_aa: CASSQTGLAGVEETQYF
cdr3_nt: TGCGCCAGTAGCCAAACTGGACTAGCGGGAGTGGAAGAGACCCAGTACTTC

d_call: -
j_call: TRBJ1-3
clone_size: -
cdr3_length: 15
v_call: TRBV27
cdr3_aa: CASSLRGEYGNTIYF
cdr3_nt: TGTGCCAGCAGTTTGCGGGGGGAGTATGGAAACACCATATATTTT

d_call: TRBD2
j_call: TRBJ2-3
clone_size: -
cdr3_length: 14
v_call: TRBV7-2
cdr3_aa: CASRLAGSTDTQYF
cdr3_nt: TGTGCCAGCCGGCTAGCGGGAAGCACAGATACGCAGTATTTT

d_call: -
j_call: TRBJ2-2
clone_size: -
cdr3_length: 15
v_call: TRBV28
cdr3_aa: CASSFSGVWSGELFF
cdr3_nt: TGTGCCAGCAGTTTCTCCGGGGTTTGGAGCGGGGAGCTGTTTTTT

d_call: -
j_call: TRBJ2-3
clone_size: -
cdr3_length: 14
v_call: TRBV19
cdr3_aa: CASSIDGGSDTQYF
cdr3_nt: TGTGCCAGTAGTATAGATGGGGGGTCAGATACGCAGTATTTT

d_call: TRBD1
j_call: TRBJ1-1
clone_size: -
cdr3_length: 12
v_call: TRBV30
cdr3_aa: CARGQTNTEAFF
cdr3_nt: TGTGCCCGGGGACAGACGAACACTGAAGCTTTCTTT

d_call: -
j_call: TRBJ2-3
clone_size: -
cdr3_length: 11
v_call: TRBV20-1
cdr3_aa: CSVPRTDTQYF
cdr3_nt: TGCAGTGTCCCTCGGACAGATACGCAGTATTTT